This T cell receptor beta chain was documented in a study of T cell responses to AZD1222 COVID-19 vaccine. Measured with immunoSEQ multiplex PCR; TCRdb has only the in-frame clones, and not every one. The sample includes approximately 140,000 clones, more than 70% of them seen just once. Overall study results and limits: Just six AZD1222 recipients tested seropositive at baseline. The donor cohort was predominantly white British with a female majority, and clonal diversity may have been underestimated. Researchers took repertoire samples only after the peak T cell response had come.

Turning to this clone: Its antigen remains unknown.

V lost 1 base and J 3 bases, leaving 9 bases between the germline ends. In germline, CDR1 is LGHNA, CDR2 YNFKEQ. This CDR3 is built from 15 residues. The sequencing here drew on peripheral blood, taken on day 0 of AZD1222 vaccination. The source is an adult in good health. The J gene is TRBJ2-2, the V gene TRBV4-2, with TRBD1 as a possible D gene (5 bases). Here the CDR3 reads CASSQVGRDTGELFF. DNA for the CDR3: TGTGCCAGCAGCCAAGTGGGCAGGGACACCGGGGAGCTGTTTTTT.